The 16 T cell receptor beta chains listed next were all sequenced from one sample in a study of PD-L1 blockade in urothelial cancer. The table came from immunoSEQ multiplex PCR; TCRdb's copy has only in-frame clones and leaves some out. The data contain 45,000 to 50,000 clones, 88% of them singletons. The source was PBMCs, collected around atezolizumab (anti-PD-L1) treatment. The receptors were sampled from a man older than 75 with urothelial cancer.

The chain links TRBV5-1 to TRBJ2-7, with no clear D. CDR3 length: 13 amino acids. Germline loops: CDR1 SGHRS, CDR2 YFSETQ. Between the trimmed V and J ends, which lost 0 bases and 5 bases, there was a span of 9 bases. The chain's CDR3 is CASSLASLHEQYF. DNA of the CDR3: TGCGCCAGCAGCTTGGCCTCACTCCACGAGCAGTACTTC.

The CDR3 coding sequence is TGTGCCAGCAGCCCGCGGGACAGGGGCCTTTTTTCTCACCATTTCTACGAGCAGTACTTC. This codes for CASSPRDRGLFSHHFYEQYF. The gene calls are TRBV21-1 and TRBJ2-7; the D segment call TRBD1 is taken from the table without a DNA check. TRBV21-1 is termed a pseudogene. The CDR3 is made up of 20 amino acids.

The DNA for the CDR3 is TGCGCCAGCAGCTTGGGGACAGGGTCGGACACCGGGGAGCTGTTTTTT. Protein sequence: CASSLGTGSDTGELFF. The V call is TRBV5-1, the J call TRBJ2-2; 8 bases line up with TRBD1. V was pared by 0 bases and J by 3 bases, with 4 bases of the junction left unmatched. This CDR3 is 16 amino acids long. Germline V gives CDR1 SGHRS, CDR2 YFSETQ.

The CDR3, as DNA: TGTGCCAGCAGCTTGAACCAGGGCTTCAATCAGCCCCAGCATTTT. Protein sequence: CASSLNQGFNQPQHF. The genes are TRBV5-8 and TRBJ1-5, with D tentatively TRBD1 (5 bases). The ends were cut back, 1 base at V and 3 bases at J, with 11 bases in the middle. Germline lookup yields CDR1 SGHTS and CDR2 YDEGEE. This CDR3 comprises 15 residues. The variable domain in full, with the rest retrieved from reference TRBV5-8 and TRBJ1-5, is EAGVTQSPTHLIKTRGQQATLRCSPISGHTSVYWYQQALGLGLQFLLWYDEGEERNRGNFPPRFSGRQFPNYSSELNVNALELEDSALYLCASSLNQGFNQPQHFGDGTRLSIL.

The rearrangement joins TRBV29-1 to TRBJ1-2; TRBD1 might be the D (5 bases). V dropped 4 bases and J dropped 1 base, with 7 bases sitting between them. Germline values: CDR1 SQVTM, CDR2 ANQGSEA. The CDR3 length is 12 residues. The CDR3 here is CSVAGINYGYTF. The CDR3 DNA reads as TGCAGCGTTGCAGGGATTAACTATGGCTACACCTTC.

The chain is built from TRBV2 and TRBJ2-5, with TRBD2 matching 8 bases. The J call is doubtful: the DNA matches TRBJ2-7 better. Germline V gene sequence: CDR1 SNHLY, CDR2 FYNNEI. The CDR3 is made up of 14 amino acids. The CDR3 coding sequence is TGTGCCAGCAGTGAGAGGACTAGCCCGCGCGAGCAGTACTTC. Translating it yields CASSERTSPREQYF.

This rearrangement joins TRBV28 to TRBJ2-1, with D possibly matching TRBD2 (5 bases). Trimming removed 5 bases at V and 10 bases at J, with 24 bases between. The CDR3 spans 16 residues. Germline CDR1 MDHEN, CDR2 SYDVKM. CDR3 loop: CASSPNDWRAMPEQFF. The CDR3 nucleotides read TGTGCCAGCAGTCCGAACGACTGGCGGGCTATGCCGGAGCAGTTCTTC.

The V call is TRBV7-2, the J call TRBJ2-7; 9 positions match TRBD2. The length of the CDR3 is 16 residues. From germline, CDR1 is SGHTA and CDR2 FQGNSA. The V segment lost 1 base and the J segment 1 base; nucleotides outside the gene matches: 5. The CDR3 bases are TGTGCCAGCAGCTTAGGGACTAGCGTTCTTTCCTACGAGCAGTACTTC. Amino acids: CASSLGTSVLSYEQYF.

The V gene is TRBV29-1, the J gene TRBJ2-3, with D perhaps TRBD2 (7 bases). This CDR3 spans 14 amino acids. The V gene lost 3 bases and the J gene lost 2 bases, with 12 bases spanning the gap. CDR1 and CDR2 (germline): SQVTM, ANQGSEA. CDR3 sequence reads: CSVERGGHTDTQYF. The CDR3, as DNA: TGCAGCGTTGAGAGGGGGGGGCACACAGATACGCAGTATTTT.

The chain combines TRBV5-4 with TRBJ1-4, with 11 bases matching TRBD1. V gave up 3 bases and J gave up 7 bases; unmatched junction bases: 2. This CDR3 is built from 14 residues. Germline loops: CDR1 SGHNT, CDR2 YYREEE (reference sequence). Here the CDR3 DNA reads TGTGCCAGCAGCTCGGGGACAGGGGGTGAAAAACTGTTTTTT. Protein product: CASSSGTGGEKLFF.

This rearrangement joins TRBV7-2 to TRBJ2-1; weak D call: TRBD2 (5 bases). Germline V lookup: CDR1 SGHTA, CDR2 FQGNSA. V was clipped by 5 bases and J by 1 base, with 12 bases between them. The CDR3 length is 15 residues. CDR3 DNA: TGTGCCAGCAGCCTTGACCGAGGGTCCTACAATGAGCAGTTCTTC. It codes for CASSLDRGSYNEQFF.

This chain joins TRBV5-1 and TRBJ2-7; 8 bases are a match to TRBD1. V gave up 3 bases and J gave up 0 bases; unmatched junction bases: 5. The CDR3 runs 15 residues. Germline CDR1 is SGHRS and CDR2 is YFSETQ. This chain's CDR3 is CASSWGDRSSYEQYF. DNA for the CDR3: TGCGCCAGCAGCTGGGGGGACAGGTCCTCCTACGAGCAGTACTTC.

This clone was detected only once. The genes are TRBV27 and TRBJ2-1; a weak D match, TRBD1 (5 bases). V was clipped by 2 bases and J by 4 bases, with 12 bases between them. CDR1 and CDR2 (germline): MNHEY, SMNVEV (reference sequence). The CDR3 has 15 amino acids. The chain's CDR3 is CASSLQGSDYNEQFF. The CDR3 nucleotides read TGTGCCAGCAGTTTACAGGGTTCGGATTACAATGAGCAGTTCTTC.

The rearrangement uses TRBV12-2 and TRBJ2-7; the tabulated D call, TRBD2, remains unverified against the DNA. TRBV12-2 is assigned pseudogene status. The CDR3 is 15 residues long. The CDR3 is CASRLLEREISEQYF. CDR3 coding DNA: TGTGCAAGTCGCCTCCTTGAGCGGGAGATTAGCGAGCAGTACTTC.

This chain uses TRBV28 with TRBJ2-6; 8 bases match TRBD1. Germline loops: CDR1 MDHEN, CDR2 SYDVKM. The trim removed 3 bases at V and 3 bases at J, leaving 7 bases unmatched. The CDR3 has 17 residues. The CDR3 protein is CASSFRDRWSGANVLTF. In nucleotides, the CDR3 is TGTGCCAGCAGTTTCCGGGACAGGTGGAGTGGGGCCAACGTCCTGACTTTC.

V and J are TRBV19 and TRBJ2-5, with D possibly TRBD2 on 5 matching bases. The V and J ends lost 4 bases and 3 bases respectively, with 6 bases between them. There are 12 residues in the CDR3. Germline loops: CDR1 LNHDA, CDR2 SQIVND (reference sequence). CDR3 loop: CASSTGKETQYF. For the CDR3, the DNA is TGTGCCAGTAGTACGGGAAAAGAGACCCAGTACTTC.